The 11 T cell receptor beta chains below come from one sample, sequenced in a study of tumor-infiltrating lymphocytes in primary liver carcinoma. Unsorted whole blood yielded blood RNA, and germline DNA was extracted as well. A primer in the constant region served to generate TCR beta cDNA from 500 ng of total RNA. Libraries covering TCR beta were generated through three nested multiplex PCR rounds (using a slightly modified ARM-PCR). With TRBV1-TRBV30 forward primers and a C-beta reverse primer, the first two PCR rounds were run for about 10 cycles each. MiXCR was run by TCRdb on the multiplex PCR reads, yielding one entry per CDR3 protein. This sample has fewer than 350,000 distinct CDR3 sequences, with about 61% found just once. Sample: peripheral blood. The receptors here all came from a man between 40 and 49 years old with primary liver carcinoma and hepatitis B virus infection.

CDR3 sequence (DNA): TGTGCCGTCTCCAGGGGCGGAGCCTCTGGGGCCAACGTCCTGACTTTC. Protein sequence: CAVSRGGASGANVLTF. J is TRBJ2-6 and V is TRBV6-6, with a tentative D call TRBD1 (6 bases). V shed 11 bases and J shed 0 bases, with 17 bases lying between them. The germline gives CDR1 MNHNY, CDR2 SVGAGI (reference sequence). The length of the CDR3 is 16 residues.

In its sample, this clonotype was seen many times. This chain connects TRBV4-3 to TRBJ2-7; possibly TRBD1 or TRBD2 for D (5 bases each). CDR1 is LGHNA and CDR2 is YSLEER in the germline V gene. Trimming stripped 0 bases from V and 2 bases from J, with 11 bases between. The CDR3 loop spans 15 amino acids. The CDR3 DNA reads TGCGCCAGCAGCCAAGATTTCCGGGGCCCCTACGAGCAGTACTTC. Its translation is CASSQDFRGPYEQYF.

As to this clonotype: The conserved phenylalanine or tryptophan is not found at the CDR3 terminus, so this likely reflects a read error. CDR3 sequence: CASSLVLSYEQYL. CDR3 bases: TGTGCCAGCAGCTTGGTACTTTCCTACGAGCAGTACCTT. The chain couples TRBV11-2 to TRBJ2-7, with unresolved D. The CDR3 runs to 13 residues. Germline lookup yields CDR1 SGHAT and CDR2 FQNNGV. Trimming stripped 3 bases from V and 1 base from J, with 7 bases between.

A remark on this clonotype: In this CDR3 the conserved last residue, phenylalanine or tryptophan, is missing, so a read error is likely. The chain carries TRBV6-2 or TRBV6-3 and TRBJ1-5; the match to TRBD1 covers 7 bases. This CDR3 region has 18 residues. CDR1 and CDR2 (germline): MNHEY, SVGEGT. Here the CDR3 reads CASREGLTNRGGNRPQHL. The CDR3 DNA is TGTGCCAGCAGGGAAGGGCTGACGAACAGGGGTGGCAATCGGCCCCAGCATCTT.

Comment on this clonotype: One junction end disagrees with the germline gene, perhaps due to a read error. This rearrangement joins TRBV6-2 or TRBV6-3 to TRBJ2-1; 8 bases fit TRBD2. This CDR3 contains 17 residues. Looked up from germline, CDR1 is MNHEY and CDR2 is SVGEGT. The chain's CDR3 is CANSYSSPSGLYNEQFF. CDR3 bases: TGTGCCAACAGTTACTCCTCACCTAGCGGGTTGTACAATGAGCAGTTCTTC.

This clonotype showed up many times. The genes are TRBV11-2 and TRBJ1-1; 9 nucleotides align to TRBD1. V was pared by 4 bases and J by 4 bases, with 4 bases of the junction left unmatched. CDR3 length: 14 residues. CDR1 and CDR2 from the germline V gene are SGHAT and FQNNGV. DNA of the CDR3: TGTGCCAGCAGCTCACAGGGGGCGCGCACTGAAGCTTTCTTT. It is translated as CASSSQGARTEAFF.

In this sample, this clonotype turned up once. The chain employs TRBV4-1 and TRBJ2-1, with a weak D call TRBD2 (6 bases). The CDR3 has 15 residues. The ends were cut back, 4 bases at V and 6 bases at J, with 16 bases in the middle. Germline-derived CDR1 and CDR2 are MGHRA and YSYEKL. This CDR3 is CASSPVGGGGNEQFF. CDR3 bases: TGCGCCAGCAGCCCAGTTGGGGGAGGCGGCAATGAGCAGTTCTTC.

Only a few counts were recorded for this clonotype. The V gene is TRBV4-1, the J gene TRBJ2-2, with 8 bases lining up with TRBD1. Germline V gene data show CDR1 as MGHRA and CDR2 as YSYEKL. The CDR3 consists of 17 residues. The junction had 10 bases not matched to a gene; V was cut back by 3 bases and J by 4 bases. DNA for the CDR3: TGCGCCAGCAGCCAGCGGCCGGGACAGGATATCACCGGGGAGCTGTTTTTT. It yields the protein CASSQRPGQDITGELFF.

This clonotype was found a few times. The rearrangement uses TRBV5-6 and TRBJ2-2; 13 nucleotides agree with TRBD2. CDR1 and CDR2 from the germline V gene are SGHDT and YYEEEE. V gave up 4 bases and J gave up 6 bases; unmatched junction bases: 12. The CDR3 loop spans 18 amino acids. CDR3 DNA: TGTGCCAGCAGCCTACGGACTAGCGGGAGCCGGCCAGCCGGGGAGCTGTTTTTT. Translated, it gives CASSLRTSGSRPAGELFF.

With regard to this clonotype: A read error is possible here, since a much larger clone lies one base away. The CDR3 DNA sequence: TGTGCCAGCAGGCGGTCCGGGACGGCCACTATGAACACTGAAGCTTTCTTT. It is translated as CASRRSGTATMNTEAFF. The chain couples TRBV4-2 to TRBJ1-1; a possible D gene is TRBD1 (5 bases). Trimming stripped 6 bases from V and 0 bases from J, with 20 bases between. The CDR3 runs 17 residues. Germline CDR1 is LGHNA and CDR2 is YNFKEQ.

The chain is built from TRBV12-3 or TRBV12-4 and TRBJ1-4; 8 bases align to TRBD1. Trimming took 5 bases from V and 6 from J; bases not matched to a gene: 8. This CDR3 contains 15 residues. CDR3 DNA sequence: TGTGCCAGCAGTACCCTCGACAGGGGTCATGAAAAACTGTTTTTT. Residues: CASSTLDRGHEKLFF.